This T cell receptor beta chain is drawn from a study of PD-1 blockade in classical Hodgkin lymphoma. Whole-study results and caveats: Healthy donors reportedly exceeded newly diagnosed patients in baseline TCR diversity. Patients who began taking nivolumab under 1 year after ASCT were left out.

This table comes from immunoSEQ multiplex PCR, and its TCRdb copy is limited to in-frame clones, with some not included. The sample records more than 30,000 clones, around 88% being singletons. Trimming left V 7 bases short and J 4 bases short, with 5 bases between. The CDR3 loop spans 11 amino acids. Germline V gives CDR1 MDHEN, CDR2 SYDVKM. Every one of the patients relapsed after autologous stem cell transplantation (brentuximab vedotin exposure was variable). Concerning this clone itself: No antigen is known for it.

The chain uses TRBV28 and TRBJ2-1; D uncertain. The sequence was obtained from a human donor with classical Hodgkin lymphoma. This material consisted of peripheral blood mononuclear cells (PBMCs), taken before the second cycle of nivolumab. The CDR3 protein is CASNNYNEQFF. The CDR3 DNA reads TGTGCCAGCAATAATTACAATGAGCAGTTCTTC.